This T cell receptor beta chain was captured in a study of regulatory T cells in long-lasting Graves disease. Study-wide results and limits: Persistent disease showed a preference for TRBV28, TRBJ1-2 and TRBJ2-5.

Time point meaning: persistent/refractory GD, antithyroid drugs over 5 years with positive TRAb. With RNA extracted from PBMCs as input, the TCR library was made. Investigators report Graves' disease was diagnosed under American Thyroid Association guidelines. The TCR beta library used iRepertoire HTBI primers with Arm-PCR amplification of CDR3. Original handling: Identification yielded some 65 TRBV and 15 or so TRBJ segments across samples. TCRdb recomputed calls from the multiplex PCR reads with MiXCR, one row per CDR3 protein. These V and J calls rely on TCRdb rather than the paper's analysis. The data hold a few hundred thousand distinct CDR3 sequences, with roughly 23% observed a single time. V shed 6 bases, J shed 6 bases, and the junction held 2 bases outside the gene matches. Germline loops: CDR1 MNHEY, CDR2 SMNVEV (reference sequence). This CDR3 has 12 residues. Ten or more counts support this clonotype. Its antigen is currently unknown.

The source was peripheral blood mononuclear cells (PBMCs), collected when the disease was refractory, from a patient treated with antithyroid drugs. This TCR derives from a female donor with Graves disease. This chain links TRBV27 with TRBJ1-2, with TRBD1 identical over 9 bases. CDR3 loop: CASRGTGHGYTF. In nucleotides, the CDR3 is TGTGCCAGCAGGGGGACAGGGCATGGCTACACCTTC.